Listed below are T cell receptor beta chains from one sample, sequenced in a study of glioma-infiltrating T cells after dendritic cell vaccination. Using immunoSEQ multiplex PCR, the repertoire was profiled, and TCRdb retains in-frame clones only, with some absent. This sample has about 50,000 clones; approximately 81% occur once, and the top ten carry 9%. This specimen consisted of blood, obtained after dendritic cell vaccination. All receptors derive from a human donor with glioblastoma. Each CDR3 is given with its conserved first and last residue. The D gene is left open where the match is weak. Clone size is shown for a subset of rows, as once, few, many or a class of expanded clone.

v_call: TRBV16; j_call: TRBJ2-1; d_call: .; clone_size: once; cdr3_nt: TGTGCCAGCAGCCAGGGGGCGAGGAAAAACAATGAGCAGTTCTTC; cdr3_aa: CASSQGARKNNEQFF
v_call: TRBV5-4; j_call: TRBJ2-3; d_call: .; clone_size: few; cdr3_nt: TGTGCCAGCAGCTTGGATGTTAGCGGCACAGATACGCAGTATTTT; cdr3_aa: CASSLDVSGTDTQYF
v_call: TRBV5-6; j_call: TRBJ2-7; d_call: TRBD1; clone_size: once; cdr3_nt: TGTGCCAGCAGCTCCTTGTACGGGACAGGGAACTACGAGCAGTACTTC; cdr3_aa: CASSSLYGTGNYEQYF
v_call: TRBV4-3; j_call: TRBJ2-3; d_call: TRBD1; clone_size: .; cdr3_nt: TGCGCCAGCAGCCACGGGACAGGACGCACAGATACGCAGTATTTT; cdr3_aa: CASSHGTGRTDTQYF
v_call: TRBV10-3; j_call: TRBJ1-4; d_call: TRBD1; clone_size: .; cdr3_nt: TGTGCCATCAGCCGAGAAGGGGGCGATGAAAAACTGTTTTTT; cdr3_aa: CAISREGGDEKLFF
v_call: TRBV9; j_call: TRBJ1-1; d_call: .; clone_size: few; cdr3_nt: TGTGCCAGCAGCGTAACCCCTGTTCAGGGGAGGGGCACTGAAGCTTTCTTT; cdr3_aa: CASSVTPVQGRGTEAFF
v_call: TRBV6-4; j_call: TRBJ2-2; d_call: TRBD1; clone_size: .; cdr3_nt: TGTGCCAGCAGTGAAAAACCCGGACAGGCCGGGGAGCTGTTTTTT; cdr3_aa: CASSEKPGQAGELFF
v_call: TRBV5-1; j_call: TRBJ2-5; d_call: .; clone_size: .; cdr3_nt: TGCGCCAGCAGCTTGTTAGGGGCTACGTACCAAGAGACCCAGTACTTC; cdr3_aa: CASSLLGATYQETQYF
v_call: TRBV10-3; j_call: TRBJ1-2; d_call: .; clone_size: .; cdr3_nt: TGTGCCATCAGTGAGGCGAACCAGGGGTATGGCTACACCTTC; cdr3_aa: CAISEANQGYGYTF
v_call: TRBV7-2; j_call: TRBJ1-2; d_call: .; clone_size: .; cdr3_nt: TGTGCCAGCAGCTCCCCCCAGGCTAACTATGGCTACACCTTC; cdr3_aa: CASSSPQANYGYTF
v_call: TRBV6-5; j_call: TRBJ2-5; d_call: .; clone_size: .; cdr3_nt: TGTGCCAGCAGTTACGTCGGGTACCAAGAGACCCAGTACTTC; cdr3_aa: CASSYVGYQETQYF
v_call: TRBV9; j_call: TRBJ1-3; d_call: TRBD1; clone_size: few; cdr3_nt: TGTGCCAGCAGCGTTTCAACCGGGACAGGTTCGAGCTCTGGAAACACCATATATTTT; cdr3_aa: CASSVSTGTGSSSGNTIYF
v_call: TRBV14; j_call: TRBJ2-1; d_call: TRBD2; clone_size: .; cdr3_nt: TGTGCCAGCAGCCAAGATCGGGGACTAGCGGGGGGGTTCTACAATGAGCAGTTCTTC; cdr3_aa: CASSQDRGLAGGFYNEQFF
v_call: TRBV6-5; j_call: TRBJ1-4; d_call: .; clone_size: .; cdr3_nt: TGTGCCAGCAGTTACAGTCGGTCCAACGAAAAACTGTTTTTT; cdr3_aa: CASSYSRSNEKLFF
v_call: TRBV9; j_call: TRBJ1-6; d_call: .; clone_size: .; cdr3_nt: TGTGCCAGCAGCGGGGACTCGGGGAATTCACCCCTCCACTTT; cdr3_aa: CASSGDSGNSPLHF
v_call: TRBV29-1; j_call: TRBJ2-1; d_call: .; clone_size: .; cdr3_nt: TGCAGCGTTGATGAGGGGGTATCCTCCTTTAATGAGCAGTTCTTC; cdr3_aa: CSVDEGVSSFNEQFF
v_call: TRBV7-6; j_call: TRBJ2-7; d_call: TRBD2; clone_size: .; cdr3_nt: TGTGCCAGCAGCTTAGTTTCTAGCGGGGGGCCTACCTACGAGCAGTACTTC; cdr3_aa: CASSLVSSGGPTYEQYF
v_call: TRBV7-2; j_call: TRBJ1-2; d_call: TRBD1; clone_size: .; cdr3_nt: TGTGCCAGCAGAATGGACAGGGGGCGCTCGGGTGGCTACACCTTC; cdr3_aa: CASRMDRGRSGGYTF
v_call: TRBV6-1; j_call: TRBJ1-2; d_call: .; clone_size: .; cdr3_nt: TGTGCCAGCAGTGAAGCTGGGGGGGGCGCCGGCTATGGCTACACCTTC; cdr3_aa: CASSEAGGGAGYGYTF
v_call: TRBV5-4; j_call: TRBJ1-2; d_call: TRBD1; clone_size: .; cdr3_nt: TGTGCCAGCAGCCGGACAGGCTCCCCCCTAGGCTACACCTTC; cdr3_aa: CASSRTGSPLGYTF
v_call: TRBV11-3; j_call: TRBJ2-2; d_call: TRBD1; clone_size: .; cdr3_nt: TGTGCCAGCAGCTCCTCGACAGGGCCCAGCGGGGAGCTGTTTTTT; cdr3_aa: CASSSSTGPSGELFF
v_call: TRBV7-6; j_call: TRBJ2-7; d_call: TRBD1; clone_size: .; cdr3_nt: TGTGCCAGCAGCTTGGGGACAGGGCGGTACGAGCAGTACTTC; cdr3_aa: CASSLGTGRYEQYF
v_call: TRBV10-2; j_call: TRBJ2-7; d_call: TRBD1; clone_size: few; cdr3_nt: TGCGCCAGCAGGGAGGACAGGGGGAGCACCTACGAGCAGTACTTC; cdr3_aa: CASREDRGSTYEQYF
v_call: TRBV9; j_call: TRBJ2-1; d_call: TRBD1; clone_size: .; cdr3_nt: TGTGCCAGCAGCGTAGTAGCAGGGACAGTCGGCTACAATGAGCAGTTCTTC; cdr3_aa: CASSVVAGTVGYNEQFF
v_call: TRBV30; j_call: TRBJ1-4; d_call: .; clone_size: once; cdr3_nt: TGTGCCTGGAGTGTACAGGAAGATGAAAAACTGTTTTTT; cdr3_aa: CAWSVQEDEKLFF
v_call: TRBV9; j_call: TRBJ2-3; d_call: .; clone_size: .; cdr3_nt: TGTGCCAGCAGCGTAGTGGGAGCTAACATAGATACGCAGTATTTT; cdr3_aa: CASSVVGANIDTQYF
v_call: TRBV6-5; j_call: TRBJ2-7; d_call: .; clone_size: .; cdr3_nt: TGTGCCAGCAGATTGCTAACTGCCTACGAGCAGTACTTC; cdr3_aa: CASRLLTAYEQYF
v_call: TRBV9; j_call: TRBJ1-2; d_call: .; clone_size: .; cdr3_nt: TGTGCCAGCAGCGTAGGACAGGAAATCCCTGCCTACACCTTC; cdr3_aa: CASSVGQEIPAYTF
v_call: TRBV5-4; j_call: TRBJ2-5; d_call: TRBD2; clone_size: .; cdr3_nt: TGTGCCAGCAGTTCCCTGGCGGGGGGGAAAGAGACCCAGTACTTC; cdr3_aa: CASSSLAGGKETQYF
v_call: TRBV7-2; j_call: TRBJ2-7; d_call: TRBD1; clone_size: .; cdr3_nt: TGTGCCAGCAGCTTAGGGGCCCGGGACAGGGGGCGCGTCCAGTACTTC; cdr3_aa: CASSLGARDRGRVQYF
v_call: TRBV6-6; j_call: TRBJ1-2; d_call: .; clone_size: .; cdr3_nt: TGTGCCAGCAGTTACCGAAACAGCTATGGCTACACCTTC; cdr3_aa: CASSYRNSYGYTF
v_call: TRBV7-2; j_call: TRBJ2-7; d_call: TRBD2; clone_size: .; cdr3_nt: TGTGCCAGCAGCTTAGGACCTTGGCTAGCGGAGTCCTACGAGCAGTACTTC; cdr3_aa: CASSLGPWLAESYEQYF
v_call: TRBV6-6; j_call: TRBJ2-7; d_call: .; clone_size: .; cdr3_nt: TGTGCCAGCACCTCGGCAGGGCTATCCAACGAGCAGTACTTC; cdr3_aa: CASTSAGLSNEQYF
v_call: TRBV10-3; j_call: TRBJ2-2; d_call: TRBD1; clone_size: .; cdr3_nt: TGTGCCAGCACAGGGGGCACCGGGGAGCTGTTTTTT; cdr3_aa: CASTGGTGELFF
v_call: TRBV27; j_call: TRBJ2-7; d_call: TRBD1; clone_size: .; cdr3_nt: TGTGCCAGCAGTTTAGGGACAGGGCCCTACGAGCAGTACTTC; cdr3_aa: CASSLGTGPYEQYF
v_call: TRBV6-5; j_call: TRBJ2-3; d_call: TRBD2; clone_size: .; cdr3_nt: TGTGCCAGCAGTTACGGTGGTAGCGGGGGGAGGGATACGCAGTATTTT; cdr3_aa: CASSYGGSGGRDTQYF
v_call: TRBV27; j_call: TRBJ1-2; d_call: .; clone_size: once; cdr3_nt: TGTGCCAGCAGTTTAAAACCCGACCCTACAGGGATTTATGGCTACACCTTC; cdr3_aa: CASSLKPDPTGIYGYTF
v_call: TRBV19; j_call: TRBJ1-3; d_call: .; clone_size: .; cdr3_nt: TGTGCCAGTAGTAAAGGGGGCTCTGGAAACACCATATATTTT; cdr3_aa: CASSKGGSGNTIYF
v_call: TRBV4-2; j_call: TRBJ1-1; d_call: .; clone_size: .; cdr3_nt: TGTGCCAGCAGCCTCGGCGGGGGTACTGGGGCTTTCTTT; cdr3_aa: CASSLGGGTGAFF
v_call: TRBV7-8; j_call: TRBJ1-5; d_call: TRBD1; clone_size: .; cdr3_nt: TGTGCCAGCAGCCTGGACAGGGCTTATCAGCCCCAGCATTTT; cdr3_aa: CASSLDRAYQPQHF
v_call: TRBV9; j_call: TRBJ1-2; d_call: .; clone_size: .; cdr3_nt: TGTGCCAGCAGCCCTAGCCTAACAGCTAACTATGGCTACACCTTC; cdr3_aa: CASSPSLTANYGYTF
v_call: TRBV5-1; j_call: TRBJ2-1; d_call: TRBD2; clone_size: once; cdr3_nt: TGCGCCAGCAGCTTGGGGGGTAGCGGGGGCGGTGAGCAGTTCTTC; cdr3_aa: CASSLGGSGGGEQFF